The subject of this entry is one T cell receptor beta chain. This sample is drawn from a study of graft-versus-host responses after intestinal transplantation. About the research overall: Among the recipients, all got anti-thymocyte globulin induction and then tacrolimus and steroids for approximately 3 years.

Tissue processing of the graft released intraepithelial and lamina propria lymphocytes from it. The assay was immunoSEQ multiplex PCR, and TCRdb's table has in-frame clones only and misses some. The table lists 5,000 or so clones, 55% to 85% of them singletons. This CDR3 is built from 14 residues. CDR1 and CDR2 from the germline V gene are MNHEY and SMNVEV (reference sequence). Trimming cost V 5 bases and J 0 bases, with 11 bases left between them. Specimen: ileum tissue, collected 254 days after intestinal transplant. The TCR comes from a human patient who received an intestinal transplant, so some T cells may come from the graft donor. The genes are TRBV27 and TRBJ2-7, with D possibly TRBD2 on 6 matching bases. This CDR3 reads CASSPGLNSYEQYF. CDR3 in DNA: TGTGCCAGCAGTCCGGGACTTAACTCCTACGAGCAGTACTTC.